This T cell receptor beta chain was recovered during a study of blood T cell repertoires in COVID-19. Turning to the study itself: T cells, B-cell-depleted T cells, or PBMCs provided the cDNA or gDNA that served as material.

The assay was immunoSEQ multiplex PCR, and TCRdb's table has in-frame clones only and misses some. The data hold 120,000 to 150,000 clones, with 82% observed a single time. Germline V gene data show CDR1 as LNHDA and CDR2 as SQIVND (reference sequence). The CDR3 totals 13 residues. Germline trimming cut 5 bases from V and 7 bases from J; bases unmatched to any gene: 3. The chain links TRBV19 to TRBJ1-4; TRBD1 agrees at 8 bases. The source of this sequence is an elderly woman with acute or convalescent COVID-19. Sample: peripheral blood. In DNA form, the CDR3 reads TGTGCCAGTAGTTCCGACAGGGGTGAAAAACTGTTTTTT. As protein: CASSSDRGEKLFF. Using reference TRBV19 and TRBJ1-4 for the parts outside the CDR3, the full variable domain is DGGITQSPKYLFRKEGQNVTLSCEQNLNHDAMYWYRQDPGQGLRLIYYSQIVNDFQKGDIAEGYSVSREKKESFPLTVTSAQKNPTAFYLCASSSDRGEKLFFGSGTQLSVL.